This TCR beta chain was obtained from a study of blood T cell repertoires in COVID-19. The CDR3 consists of 18 residues. The trim removed 3 bases at V and 3 bases at J, leaving 12 bases unmatched. Germline CDR1 SGHVS, CDR2 FQNEAQ. This table comes from immunoSEQ multiplex PCR, and its TCRdb copy is limited to in-frame clones, with some not included. The sample includes roughly 200,000 clones, around 79% seen only once; the top ten take about 13%. This TCR came from a man aged 50 to 60 who had recovered from COVID-19. The specimen was peripheral blood. This chain uses TRBV7-8 with TRBJ1-1; 11 bases are shared with TRBD1. CDR3 residues: CASSFVRGDRGLDTEAFF. The CDR3 DNA reads TGTGCCAGCAGCTTCGTGAGGGGGGACAGGGGGTTGGACACTGAAGCTTTCTTT.